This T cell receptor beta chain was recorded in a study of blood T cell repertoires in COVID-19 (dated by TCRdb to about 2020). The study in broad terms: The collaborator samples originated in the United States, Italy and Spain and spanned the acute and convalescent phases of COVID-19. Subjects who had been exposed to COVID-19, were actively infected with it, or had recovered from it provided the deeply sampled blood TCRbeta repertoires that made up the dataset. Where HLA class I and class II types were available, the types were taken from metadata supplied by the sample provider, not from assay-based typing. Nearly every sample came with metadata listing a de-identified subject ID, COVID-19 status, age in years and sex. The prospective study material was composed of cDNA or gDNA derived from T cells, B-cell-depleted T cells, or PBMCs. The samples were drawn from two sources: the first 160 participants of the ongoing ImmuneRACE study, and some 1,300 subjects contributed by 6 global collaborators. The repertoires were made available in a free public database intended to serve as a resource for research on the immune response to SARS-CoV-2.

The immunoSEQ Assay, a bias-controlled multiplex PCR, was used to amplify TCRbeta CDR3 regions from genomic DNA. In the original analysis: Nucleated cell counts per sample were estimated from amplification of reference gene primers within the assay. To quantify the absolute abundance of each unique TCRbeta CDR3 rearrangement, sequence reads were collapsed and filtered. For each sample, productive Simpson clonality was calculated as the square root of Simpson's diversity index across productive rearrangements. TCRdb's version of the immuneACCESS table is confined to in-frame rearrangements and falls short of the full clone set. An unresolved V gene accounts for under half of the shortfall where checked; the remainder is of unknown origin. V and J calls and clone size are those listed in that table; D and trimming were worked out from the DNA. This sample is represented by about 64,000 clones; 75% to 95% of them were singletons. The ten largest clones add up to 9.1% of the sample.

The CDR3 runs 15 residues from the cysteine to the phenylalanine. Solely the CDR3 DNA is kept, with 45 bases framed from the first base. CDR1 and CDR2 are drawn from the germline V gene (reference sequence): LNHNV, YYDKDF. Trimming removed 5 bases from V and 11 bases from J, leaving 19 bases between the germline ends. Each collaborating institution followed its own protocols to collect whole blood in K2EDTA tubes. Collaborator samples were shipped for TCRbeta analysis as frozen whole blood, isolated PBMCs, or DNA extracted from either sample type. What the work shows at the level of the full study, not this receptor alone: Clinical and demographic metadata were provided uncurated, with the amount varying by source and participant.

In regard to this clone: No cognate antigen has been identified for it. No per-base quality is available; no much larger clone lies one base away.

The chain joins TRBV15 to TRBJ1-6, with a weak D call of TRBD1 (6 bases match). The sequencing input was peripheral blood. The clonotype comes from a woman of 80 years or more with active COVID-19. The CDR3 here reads CATSEELRGTAPLHF. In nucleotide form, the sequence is TGTGCCACCAGCGAAGAATTGAGGGGGACGGCACCCCTCCACTTT.